This paragraph reports one TCR beta chain. The source of the sample is a study of shared clonotypes between healthy human individuals. Whole-study context: The donor group consisted of a couple of women and a few men, aged 18 to 49.

Donors included only healthy HIV-negative adults lacking recent acute infections or vaccinations. The ends lost 1 base at V and 8 bases at J; junction bases unmatched: 12. Germline loops: CDR1 MGHDK, CDR2 SYGVNS. This CDR3 contains 17 residues. Under the authors' procedure: There were no quality scores in the junction-only immunoSEQ sequences, so filtering differed. TCRdb's copy holds only in-frame clones and misses some; the assay was immunoSEQ multiplex PCR. The D gene and trimming were derived from the DNA, and the V and J assignments and clone size from that table. The sample has about 2.3 million clones, 93% seen once; the top ten hold around 0.4%.

The sequence came from a man aged 18 to 30 in good health. Some clones in this sample may be carry-over from other donors' samples. Source material: naive CD4+ T cells from PBMCs. The subset here: CD45RA+ positively selected. V is TRBV25-1 and J is TRBJ2-1; 9 bases match TRBD2. The CDR3 DNA sequence: TGTGCCAGCAGTGAATTAGAAAGGGCGGGAGGGCCACATGAGCAGTTCTTC. Its protein product is CASSELERAGGPHEQFF.